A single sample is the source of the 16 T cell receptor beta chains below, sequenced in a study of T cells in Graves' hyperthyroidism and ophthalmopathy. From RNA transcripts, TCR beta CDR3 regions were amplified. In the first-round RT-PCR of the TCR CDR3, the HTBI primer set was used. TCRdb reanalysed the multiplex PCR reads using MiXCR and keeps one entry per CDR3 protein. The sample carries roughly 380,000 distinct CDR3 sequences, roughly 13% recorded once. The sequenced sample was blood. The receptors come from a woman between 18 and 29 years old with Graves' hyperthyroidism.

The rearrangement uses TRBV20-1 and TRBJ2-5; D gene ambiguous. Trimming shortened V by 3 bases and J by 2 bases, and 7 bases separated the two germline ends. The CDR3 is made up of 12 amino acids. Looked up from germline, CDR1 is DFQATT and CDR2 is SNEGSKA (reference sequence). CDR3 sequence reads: CSASLDQETQYF. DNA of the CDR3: TGCAGTGCTAGCCTAGATCAAGAGACCCAGTACTTC.

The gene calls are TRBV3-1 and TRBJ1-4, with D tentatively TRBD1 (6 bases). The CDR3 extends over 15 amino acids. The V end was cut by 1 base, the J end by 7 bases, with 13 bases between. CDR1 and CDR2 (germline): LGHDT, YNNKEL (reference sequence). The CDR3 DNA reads TGTGCCAGCAGCCAAGGGACAGTCTTGGGTGAAAAACTGTTTTTT. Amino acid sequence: CASSQGTVLGEKLFF.

This chain's CDR3 is CASRWGQSGSGANVLTF. The CDR3 DNA sequence: TGTGCCAGCAGATGGGGACAGTCTGGCTCTGGGGCCAACGTCCTGACTTTC. The V and J genes are TRBV6-2 or TRBV6-3 and TRBJ2-6; TRBD1 aligns across 7 bases. This CDR3 is 17 amino acids long. The V segment lost 6 bases and the J segment 0 bases; nucleotides outside the gene matches: 8. Germline CDR1 and CDR2: MNHEY and SVGEGT.

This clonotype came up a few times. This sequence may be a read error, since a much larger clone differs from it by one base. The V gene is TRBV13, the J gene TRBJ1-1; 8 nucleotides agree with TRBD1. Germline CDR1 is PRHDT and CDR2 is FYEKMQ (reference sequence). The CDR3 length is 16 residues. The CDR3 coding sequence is TGTGCCAGCAGCTCCATCAGGGGGCTGGAGAACACTGAAGCTTCCTTT. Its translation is CASSSIRGLENTEASF.

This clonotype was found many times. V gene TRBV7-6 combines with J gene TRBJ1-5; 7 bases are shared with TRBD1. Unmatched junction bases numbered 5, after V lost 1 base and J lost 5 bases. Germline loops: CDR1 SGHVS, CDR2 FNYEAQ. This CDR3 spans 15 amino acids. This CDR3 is CASSLVPQGDQPQHF. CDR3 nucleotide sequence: TGTGCCAGCAGCTTAGTCCCCCAGGGGGATCAGCCCCAGCATTTT.

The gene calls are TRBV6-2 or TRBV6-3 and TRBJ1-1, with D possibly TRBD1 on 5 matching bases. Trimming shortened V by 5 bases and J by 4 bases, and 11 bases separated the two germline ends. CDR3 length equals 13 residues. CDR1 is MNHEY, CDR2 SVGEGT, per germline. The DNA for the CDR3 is TGTGCCAGCAGTCAGGGCGTCACCACTGAAGCTTTCTTT. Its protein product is CASSQGVTTEAFF.

This CDR3 is CATSRDYGRVETQYF. The CDR3 DNA reads as TGTGCCACCAGCAGAGATTATGGCAGGGTTGAGACCCAGTACTTC. The rearrangement uses TRBV15 and TRBJ2-5; perhaps TRBD1 as D (5 bases). V lost 0 bases and J lost 5, with 13 bases in between. CDR3 length: 15 residues. Germline V gene sequence: CDR1 LNHNV, CDR2 YYDKDF (reference sequence).

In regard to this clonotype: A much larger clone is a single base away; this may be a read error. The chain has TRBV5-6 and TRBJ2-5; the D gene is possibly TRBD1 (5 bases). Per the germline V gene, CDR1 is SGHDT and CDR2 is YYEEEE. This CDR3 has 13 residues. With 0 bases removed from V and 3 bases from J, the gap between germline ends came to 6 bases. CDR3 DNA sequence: TGTGCCAGCAGCTTGGGACAGAAAGAGACCCAGTACTTC. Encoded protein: CASSLGQKETQYF.

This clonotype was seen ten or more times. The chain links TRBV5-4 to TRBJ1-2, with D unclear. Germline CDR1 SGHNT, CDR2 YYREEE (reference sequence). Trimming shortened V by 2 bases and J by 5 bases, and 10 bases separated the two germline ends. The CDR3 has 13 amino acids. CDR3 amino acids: CASSFGQDYGYTF. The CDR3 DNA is TGTGCCAGCAGCTTCGGGCAGGATTATGGCTACACCTTC.

The chain's CDR3 is CASSPPYSVYGYTF. The CDR3 coding sequence is TGTGCCAGCTCACCACCGTACAGCGTCTATGGCTACACCTTC. The J gene is TRBJ1-2, the V gene TRBV18; no definite D call. The CDR3 extends over 14 amino acids. The V end lost 0 bases, the J end lost 4 bases, and 9 bases lay between the germline ends. Germline CDR1 and CDR2: KGHSH and LQKENI.

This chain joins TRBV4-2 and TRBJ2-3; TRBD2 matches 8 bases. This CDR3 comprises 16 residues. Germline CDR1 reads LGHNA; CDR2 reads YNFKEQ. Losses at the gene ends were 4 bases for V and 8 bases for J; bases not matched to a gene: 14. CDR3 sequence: CASSPNRGGLEGTQYF. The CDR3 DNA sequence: TGTGCCAGCAGCCCCAACCGGGGGGGCCTTGAGGGTACGCAGTATTTT.

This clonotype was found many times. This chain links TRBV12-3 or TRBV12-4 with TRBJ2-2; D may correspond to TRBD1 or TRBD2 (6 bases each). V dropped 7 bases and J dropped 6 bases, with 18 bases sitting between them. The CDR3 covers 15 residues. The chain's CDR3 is CASNPTGTFAGELFF. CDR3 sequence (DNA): TGTGCCAGCAATCCCACAGGGACTTTTGCCGGGGAGCTGTTTTTT.

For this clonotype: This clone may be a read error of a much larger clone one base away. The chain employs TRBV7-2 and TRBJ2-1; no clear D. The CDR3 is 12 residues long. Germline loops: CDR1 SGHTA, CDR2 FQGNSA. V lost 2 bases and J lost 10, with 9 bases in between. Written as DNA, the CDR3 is TGTGCCAGCAGCTTAAATGGGTGGGAGCAGTTCTTC. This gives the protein CASSLNGWEQFF.

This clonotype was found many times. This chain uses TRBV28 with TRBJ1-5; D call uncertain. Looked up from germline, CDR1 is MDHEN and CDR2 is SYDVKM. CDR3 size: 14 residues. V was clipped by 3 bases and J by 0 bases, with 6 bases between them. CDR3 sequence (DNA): TGTGCCAGCAGTTTTCAGTCTAGCAATCAGCCCCAGCATTTT. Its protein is CASSFQSSNQPQHF.

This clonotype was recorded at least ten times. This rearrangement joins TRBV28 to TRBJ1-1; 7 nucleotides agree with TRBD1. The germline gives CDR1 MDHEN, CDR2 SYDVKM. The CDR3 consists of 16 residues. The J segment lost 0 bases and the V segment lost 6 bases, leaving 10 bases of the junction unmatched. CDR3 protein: CASSHDRVGMNTEAFF. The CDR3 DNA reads TGTGCCAGCAGCCACGACAGGGTCGGAATGAACACTGAAGCTTTCTTT.

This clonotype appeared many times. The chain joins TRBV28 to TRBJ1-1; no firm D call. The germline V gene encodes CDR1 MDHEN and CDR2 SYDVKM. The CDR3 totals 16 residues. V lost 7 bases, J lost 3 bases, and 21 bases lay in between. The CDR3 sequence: CASIRSPGFGDTEAFF. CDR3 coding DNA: TGTGCCAGCATCAGGTCACCCGGGTTTGGCGACACTGAAGCTTTCTTT.